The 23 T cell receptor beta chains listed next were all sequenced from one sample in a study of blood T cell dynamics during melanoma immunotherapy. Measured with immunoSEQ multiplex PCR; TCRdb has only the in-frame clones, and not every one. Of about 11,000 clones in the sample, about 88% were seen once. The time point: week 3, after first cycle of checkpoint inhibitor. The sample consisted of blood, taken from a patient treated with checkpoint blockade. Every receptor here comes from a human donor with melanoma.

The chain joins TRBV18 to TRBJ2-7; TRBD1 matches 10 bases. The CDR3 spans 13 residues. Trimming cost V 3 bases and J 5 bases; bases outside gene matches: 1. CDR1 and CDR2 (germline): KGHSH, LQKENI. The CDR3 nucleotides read TGTGCCAGCTCACCCGGGACAGGGGACGAGCAGTACTTC. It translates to CASSPGTGDEQYF.

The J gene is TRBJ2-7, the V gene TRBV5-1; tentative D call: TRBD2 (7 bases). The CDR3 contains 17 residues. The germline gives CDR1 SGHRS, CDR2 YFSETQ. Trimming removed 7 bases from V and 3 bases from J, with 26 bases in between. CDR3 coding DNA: TGCGCCAGCCAGCTCGGTGTCGGGGCAGGGGAGGGCTACGAGCAGTACTTC. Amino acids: CASQLGVGAGEGYEQYF.

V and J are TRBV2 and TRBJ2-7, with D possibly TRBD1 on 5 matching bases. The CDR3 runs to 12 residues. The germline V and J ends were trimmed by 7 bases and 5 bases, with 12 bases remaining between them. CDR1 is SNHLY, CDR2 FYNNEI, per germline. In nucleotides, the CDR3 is TGTGCCAGCATGCCAGGGAAAAACGAGCAGTACTTC. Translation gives CASMPGKNEQYF.

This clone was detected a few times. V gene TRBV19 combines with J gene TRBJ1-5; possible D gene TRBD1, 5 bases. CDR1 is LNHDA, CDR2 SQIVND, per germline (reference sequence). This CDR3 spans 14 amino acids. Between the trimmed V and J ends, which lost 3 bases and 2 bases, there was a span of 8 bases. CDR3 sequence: CASSMLGGNQPQHF. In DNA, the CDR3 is TGTGCCAGTAGTATGTTAGGGGGCAATCAGCCCCAGCATTTT.

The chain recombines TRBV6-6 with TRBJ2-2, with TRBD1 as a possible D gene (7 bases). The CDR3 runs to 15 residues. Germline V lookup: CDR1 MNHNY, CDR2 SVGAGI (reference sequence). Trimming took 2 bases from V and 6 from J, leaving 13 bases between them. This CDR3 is CASSYRQGGSGELFF. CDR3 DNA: TGTGCCAGCAGTTACCGGCAGGGGGGTTCCGGGGAGCTGTTTTTT.

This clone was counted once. CDR3 nucleotides: TGTGCCTGGGGTCCGGGACAGGCGATCGATGAGCAGTTCTTC. It yields the protein CAWGPGQAIDEQFF. The chain has TRBV30 and TRBJ2-1, with 8 bases fitting TRBD1. Germline-derived CDR1 and CDR2 are GTSNPN and SVGIG (reference sequence). With V trimmed by 5 bases and J by 8 bases, 11 bases remained unmatched. The CDR3 length is 14 residues.

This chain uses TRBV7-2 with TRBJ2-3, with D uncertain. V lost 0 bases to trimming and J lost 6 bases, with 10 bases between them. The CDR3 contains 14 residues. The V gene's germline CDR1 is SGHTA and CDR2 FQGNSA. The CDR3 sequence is CASSLAPGWDTQYF. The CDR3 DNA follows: TGTGCCAGCAGCTTAGCGCCCGGCTGGGATACGCAGTATTTT.

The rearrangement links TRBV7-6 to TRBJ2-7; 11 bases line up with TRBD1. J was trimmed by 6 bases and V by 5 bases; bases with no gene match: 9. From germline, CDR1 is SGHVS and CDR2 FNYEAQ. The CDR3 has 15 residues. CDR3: CASSQPGQGVREQYF. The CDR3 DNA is TGTGCCAGCAGCCAACCGGGACAGGGGGTTCGCGAGCAGTACTTC. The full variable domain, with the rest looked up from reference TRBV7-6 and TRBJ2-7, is GAGVSQSPRYKVTKRGQDVALRCDPISGHVSLYWYRQALGQGPEFLTYFNYEAQQDKSGLPNDRFSAERPEGSISTLTIQRTEQRDSAMYRCASSQPGQGVREQYFGPGTRLTVT.

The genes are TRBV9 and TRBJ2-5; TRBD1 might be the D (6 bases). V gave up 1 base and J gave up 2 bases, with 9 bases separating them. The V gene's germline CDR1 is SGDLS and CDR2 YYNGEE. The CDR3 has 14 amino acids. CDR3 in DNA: TGTGCCAGCAGCGTACGAGGGGGACAAGAGACCCAGTACTTC. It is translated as CASSVRGGQETQYF.

This CDR3 reads CASSYSVTGHAEAFF. The CDR3 DNA sequence: TGTGCCAGCAGTTACTCGGTGACAGGGCACGCTGAAGCTTTCTTT. The V call is TRBV6-5, the J call TRBJ1-1; TRBD1 matches at 7 bases. This CDR3 comprises 15 residues. After removal of 0 bases from V and 6 bases from J, the junction contained 7 bases not matched to a gene. The germline gives CDR1 MNHEY, CDR2 SVGAGI.

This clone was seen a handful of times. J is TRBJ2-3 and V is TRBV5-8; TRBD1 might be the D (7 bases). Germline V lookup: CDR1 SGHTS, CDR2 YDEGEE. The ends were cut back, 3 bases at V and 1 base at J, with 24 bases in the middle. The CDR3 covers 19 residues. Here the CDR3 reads CASSSEGAHREVGTDTQYF. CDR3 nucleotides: TGTGCCAGCAGCTCGGAGGGGGCACACAGGGAAGTCGGCACAGATACGCAGTATTTT.

CDR3 coding DNA: TGCGCCAGCAGCCCGACAGCTACTAATGAAAAACTGTTTTTT. Its translation: CASSPTATNEKLFF. The gene calls are TRBV4-3 and TRBJ1-4; D may be TRBD1 (5 bases). The CDR3 length is 14 residues. Trimming cost V 4 bases and J 2 bases, with 8 bases left between them. Germline V lookup: CDR1 LGHNA, CDR2 YSLEER.

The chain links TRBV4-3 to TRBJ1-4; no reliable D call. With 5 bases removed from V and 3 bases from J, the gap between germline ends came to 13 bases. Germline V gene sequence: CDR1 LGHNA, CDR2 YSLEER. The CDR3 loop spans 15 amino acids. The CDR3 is CASSEGGRSNEKLFF. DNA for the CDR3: TGCGCCAGCAGCGAGGGAGGCAGGTCTAATGAAAAACTGTTTTTT.

The CDR3 sequence: CASSESGPDDTF. In nucleotides, the CDR3 is TGTGCCAGCAGTGAATCGGGCCCCGATGACACCTTC. This chain links TRBV2 with TRBJ1-2; D not certain. The CDR3 has 12 residues. Per germline, CDR1 SNHLY and CDR2 FYNNEI. V lost 2 bases, J lost 12 bases, and 13 bases lay in between.

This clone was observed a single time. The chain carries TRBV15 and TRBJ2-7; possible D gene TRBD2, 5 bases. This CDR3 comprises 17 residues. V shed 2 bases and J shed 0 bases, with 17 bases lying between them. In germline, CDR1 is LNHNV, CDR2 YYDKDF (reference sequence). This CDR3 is CATSRRGAGGVSYEQYF. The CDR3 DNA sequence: TGTGCCACCAGCAGACGTGGTGCGGGTGGGGTCTCCTACGAGCAGTACTTC.

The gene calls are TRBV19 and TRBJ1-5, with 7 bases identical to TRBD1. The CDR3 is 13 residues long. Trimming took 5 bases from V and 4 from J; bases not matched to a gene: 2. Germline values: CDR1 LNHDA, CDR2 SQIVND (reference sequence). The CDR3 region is CASSDRENQPQHF. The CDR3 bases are TGTGCCAGTAGTGACAGGGAGAATCAGCCCCAGCATTTT.

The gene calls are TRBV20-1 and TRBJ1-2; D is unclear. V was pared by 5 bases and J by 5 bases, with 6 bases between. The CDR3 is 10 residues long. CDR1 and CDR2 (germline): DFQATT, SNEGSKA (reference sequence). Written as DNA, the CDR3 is TGCAGTGCTTTGGAATATGGCTACACCTTC. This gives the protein CSALEYGYTF.

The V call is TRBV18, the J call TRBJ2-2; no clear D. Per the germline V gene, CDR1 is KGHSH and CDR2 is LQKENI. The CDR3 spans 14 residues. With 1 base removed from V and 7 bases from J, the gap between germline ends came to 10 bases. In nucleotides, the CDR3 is TGTGCCAGCTCACCACGGCAGAATGACGGGGAGCTGTTTTTT. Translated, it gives CASSPRQNDGELFF.

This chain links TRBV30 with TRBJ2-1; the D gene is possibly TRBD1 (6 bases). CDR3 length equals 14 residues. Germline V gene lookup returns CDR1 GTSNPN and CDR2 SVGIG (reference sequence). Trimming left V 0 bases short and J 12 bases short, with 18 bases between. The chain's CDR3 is CAWSVPGVSSLQFF. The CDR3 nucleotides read TGTGCCTGGAGTGTACCAGGGGTGAGCAGCTTGCAGTTCTTC.

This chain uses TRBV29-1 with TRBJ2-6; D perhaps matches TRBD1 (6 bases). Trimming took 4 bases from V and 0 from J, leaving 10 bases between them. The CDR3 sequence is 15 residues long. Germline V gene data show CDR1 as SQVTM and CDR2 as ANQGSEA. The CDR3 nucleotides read TGCAGCGTTGTGCTGGACAGCTCTGGGGCCAACGTCCTGACTTTC. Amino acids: CSVVLDSSGANVLTF. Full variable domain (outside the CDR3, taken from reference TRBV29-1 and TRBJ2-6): SAVISQKPSRDICQRGTSLTIQCQVDSQVTMMFWYRQQPGQSLTLIATANQGSEATYESGFVIDKFPISRPNLTFSTLTVSNMSPEDSSIYLCSVVLDSSGANVLTFGAGSRLTVL.

This chain's CDR3 is CASSFGRTNTEAFF. CDR3 bases: TGCGCCAGCAGCTTTGGGCGGACCAACACTGAAGCTTTCTTT. V gene TRBV4-3 combines with J gene TRBJ1-1; D remains unclear. The CDR3 is made up of 14 amino acids. Per the germline V gene, CDR1 is LGHNA and CDR2 is YSLEER. Deletions cut 5 bases from V and 2 bases from J, with 12 bases between.

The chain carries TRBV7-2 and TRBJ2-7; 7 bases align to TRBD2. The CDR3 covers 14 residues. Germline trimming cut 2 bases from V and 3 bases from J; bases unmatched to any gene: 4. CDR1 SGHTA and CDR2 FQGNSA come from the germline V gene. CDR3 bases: TGTGCCAGCAGCTTATATGCTAGCGGCTACGAGCAGTACTTC. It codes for CASSLYASGYEQYF.

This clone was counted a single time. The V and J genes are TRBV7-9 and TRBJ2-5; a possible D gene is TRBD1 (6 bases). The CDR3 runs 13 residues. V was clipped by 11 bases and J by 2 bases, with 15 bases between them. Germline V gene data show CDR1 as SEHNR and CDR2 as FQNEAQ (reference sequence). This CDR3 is CAADRDIQETQYF. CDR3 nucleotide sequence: TGTGCCGCCGACCGGGACATACAAGAGACCCAGTACTTC.